This record looks at one T cell receptor (beta chain) sequence and its context. CDR3 length: 17 amino acids. CDR1 and CDR2 (germline): LGHDT, YNNKEL (reference sequence). The V gene end was trimmed by 4 bases and the J gene end by 2 bases; junction bases not matched to a gene: 10. As originally analysed: Scientists estimated how many nucleated cells there were by amplifying reference gene primers. Data came from immunoSEQ multiplex PCR; TCRdb stores just in-frame clones and leaves some out. The V and J calls and clone size are taken from that table; D and trimming were inferred from the DNA. This sample has roughly 570,000 clones; 85% to 90% occur once, and the top ten carry about 8%. The source of the sample is a study of blood T cell repertoires in COVID-19. Enrolled during active infection, Seattle patients were then followed longitudinally.

The TCR comes from a woman in her 50s with COVID-19, enrolled during active disease. The chain combines TRBV3-1 (or the pseudogene TRBV3-2) with TRBJ2-1, with 8 bases lining up with TRBD2. The sequencing input was peripheral blood. The CDR3: CASSPGGGGSPYNEQFF. The CDR3 DNA is TGTGCCAGCAGCCCGGGAGGGGGGGGGTCTCCCTACAATGAGCAGTTCTTC.